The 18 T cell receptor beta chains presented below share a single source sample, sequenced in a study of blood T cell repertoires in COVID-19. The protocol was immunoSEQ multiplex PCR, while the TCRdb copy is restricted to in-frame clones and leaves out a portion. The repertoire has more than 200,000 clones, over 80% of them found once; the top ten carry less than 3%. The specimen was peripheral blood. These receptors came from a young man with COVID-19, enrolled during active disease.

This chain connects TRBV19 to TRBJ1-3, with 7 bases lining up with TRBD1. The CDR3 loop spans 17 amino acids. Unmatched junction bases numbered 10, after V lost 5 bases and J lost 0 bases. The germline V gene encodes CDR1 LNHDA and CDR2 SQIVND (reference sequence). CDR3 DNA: TGTGCCAGTAGTCAACAGACAGGGAGAGTCTCTGGAAACACCATATATTTT. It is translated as CASSQQTGRVSGNTIYF.

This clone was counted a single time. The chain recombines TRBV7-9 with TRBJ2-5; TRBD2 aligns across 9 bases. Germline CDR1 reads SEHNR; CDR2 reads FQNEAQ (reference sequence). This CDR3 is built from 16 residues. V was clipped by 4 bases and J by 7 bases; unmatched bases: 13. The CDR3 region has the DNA TGTGCCAGCAGCTCATGGGCTAGCGGGACGTGGGGGACCCAGTACTTC. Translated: CASSSWASGTWGTQYF.

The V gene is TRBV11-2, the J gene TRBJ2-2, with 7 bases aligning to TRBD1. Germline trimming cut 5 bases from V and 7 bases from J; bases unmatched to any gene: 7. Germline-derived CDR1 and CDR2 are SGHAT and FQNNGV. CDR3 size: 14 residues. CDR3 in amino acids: CASSIGQALGELFF. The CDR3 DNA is TGTGCCAGCAGCATAGGACAGGCACTCGGGGAGCTGTTTTTT.

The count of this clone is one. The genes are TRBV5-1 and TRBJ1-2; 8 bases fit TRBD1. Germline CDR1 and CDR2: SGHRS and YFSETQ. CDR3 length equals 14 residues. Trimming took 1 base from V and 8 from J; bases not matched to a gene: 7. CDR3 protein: CASSLPDRGDGYTF. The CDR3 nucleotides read TGCGCCAGCAGCTTGCCCGACAGGGGTGACGGCTACACCTTC.

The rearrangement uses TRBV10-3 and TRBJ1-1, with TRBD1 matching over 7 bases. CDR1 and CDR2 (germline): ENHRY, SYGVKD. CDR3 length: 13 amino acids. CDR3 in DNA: TGTGCAACCGGGACAGCACCTTACACTGAAGCTTTCTTT. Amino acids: CATGTAPYTEAFF.

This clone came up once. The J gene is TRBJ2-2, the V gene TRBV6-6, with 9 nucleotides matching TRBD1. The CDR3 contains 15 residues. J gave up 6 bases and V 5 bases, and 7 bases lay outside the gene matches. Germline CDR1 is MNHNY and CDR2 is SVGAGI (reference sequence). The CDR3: CASSPGQGPSGELFF. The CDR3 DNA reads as TGTGCCAGCAGTCCGGGACAGGGTCCCTCCGGGGAGCTGTTTTTT.

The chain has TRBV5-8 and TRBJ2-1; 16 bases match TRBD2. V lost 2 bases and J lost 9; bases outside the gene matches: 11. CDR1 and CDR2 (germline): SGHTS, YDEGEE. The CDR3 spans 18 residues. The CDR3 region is CASSFSGTSGRAFAEQFF. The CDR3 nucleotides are TGTGCCAGCAGCTTCAGTGGGACTAGCGGGAGGGCCTTTGCTGAGCAGTTCTTC. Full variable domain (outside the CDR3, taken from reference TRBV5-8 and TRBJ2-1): EAGVTQSPTHLIKTRGQQATLRCSPISGHTSVYWYQQALGLGLQFLLWYDEGEERNRGNFPPRFSGRQFPNYSSELNVNALELEDSALYLCASSFSGTSGRAFAEQFFGPGTRLTVL.

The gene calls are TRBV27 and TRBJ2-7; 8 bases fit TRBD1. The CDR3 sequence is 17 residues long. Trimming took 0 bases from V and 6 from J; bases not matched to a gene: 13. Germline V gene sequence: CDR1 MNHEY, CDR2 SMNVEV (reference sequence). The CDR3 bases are TGTGCCAGCAGTTTATCGAGGCAGGGGGCGATCCCCCCCGAGCAGTACTTC. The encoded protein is CASSLSRQGAIPPEQYF.

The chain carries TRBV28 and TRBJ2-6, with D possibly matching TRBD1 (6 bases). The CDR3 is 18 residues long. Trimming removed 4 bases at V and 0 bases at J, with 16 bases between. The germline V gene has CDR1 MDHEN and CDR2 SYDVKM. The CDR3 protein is CASSSDSAPSSGANVLTF. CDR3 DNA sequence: TGTGCCAGCAGTTCGGACAGTGCTCCGAGCTCTGGGGCCAACGTCCTGACTTTC.

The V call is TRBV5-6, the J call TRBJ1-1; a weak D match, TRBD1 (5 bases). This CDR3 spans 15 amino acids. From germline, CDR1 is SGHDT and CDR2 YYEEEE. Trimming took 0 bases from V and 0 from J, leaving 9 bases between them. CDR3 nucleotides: TGTGCCAGCAGCTTGGGGGGACTTCTGAACACTGAAGCTTTCTTT. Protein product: CASSLGGLLNTEAFF.

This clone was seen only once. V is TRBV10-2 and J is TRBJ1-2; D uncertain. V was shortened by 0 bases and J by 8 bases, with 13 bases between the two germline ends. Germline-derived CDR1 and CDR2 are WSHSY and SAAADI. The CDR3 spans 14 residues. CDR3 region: CASSESRSERGYTF. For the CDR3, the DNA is TGCGCCAGCAGTGAGTCGCGGTCAGAACGGGGCTACACCTTC.

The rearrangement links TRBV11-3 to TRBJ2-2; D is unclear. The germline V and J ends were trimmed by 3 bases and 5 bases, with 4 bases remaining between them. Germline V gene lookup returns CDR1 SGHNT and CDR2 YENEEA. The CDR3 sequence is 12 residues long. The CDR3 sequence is CASSFRTGELFF. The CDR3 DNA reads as TGTGCCAGCAGCTTCAGAACCGGGGAGCTGTTTTTT.

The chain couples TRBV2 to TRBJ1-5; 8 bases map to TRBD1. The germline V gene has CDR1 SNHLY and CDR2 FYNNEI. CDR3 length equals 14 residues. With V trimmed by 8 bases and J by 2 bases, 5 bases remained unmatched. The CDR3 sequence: CASCGQGRNQPQHF. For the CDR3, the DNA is TGTGCCAGCTGTGGACAGGGCCGCAATCAGCCCCAGCATTTT.

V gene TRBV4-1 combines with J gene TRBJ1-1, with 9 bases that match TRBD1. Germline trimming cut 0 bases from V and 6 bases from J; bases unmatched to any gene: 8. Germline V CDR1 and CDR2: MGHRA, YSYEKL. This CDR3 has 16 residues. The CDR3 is CASSQEYRQGGAEAFF. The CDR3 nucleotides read TGCGCCAGCAGCCAAGAGTACAGACAGGGGGGAGCTGAAGCTTTCTTT.

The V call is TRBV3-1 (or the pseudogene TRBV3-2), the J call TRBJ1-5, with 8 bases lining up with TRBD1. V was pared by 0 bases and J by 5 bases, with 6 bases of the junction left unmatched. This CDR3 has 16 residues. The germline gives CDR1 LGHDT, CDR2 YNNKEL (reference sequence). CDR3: CASSQDRRGQDQPQHF. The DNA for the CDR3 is TGTGCCAGCAGCCAAGATCGCAGGGGGCAGGATCAGCCCCAGCATTTT.

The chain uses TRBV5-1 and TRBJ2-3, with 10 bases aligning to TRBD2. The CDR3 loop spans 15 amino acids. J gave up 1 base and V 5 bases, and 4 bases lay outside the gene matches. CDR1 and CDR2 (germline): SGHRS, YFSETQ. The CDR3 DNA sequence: TGCGCCAGCAGATCCGGGACTAGCGGCACAGATACGCAGTATTTT. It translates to CASRSGTSGTDTQYF.

CDR3 nucleotide sequence: TGTGCCAGCAGCTCCCGGGGGAGAACAGCGTACGAGCAGTACTTC. Translated, it gives CASSSRGRTAYEQYF. V is TRBV7-2 and J is TRBJ2-7; a weak D match, TRBD2 (6 bases). V lost 4 bases and J lost 4, with 17 bases in between. Germline CDR1 reads SGHTA; CDR2 reads FQGNSA. This CDR3 contains 15 residues.

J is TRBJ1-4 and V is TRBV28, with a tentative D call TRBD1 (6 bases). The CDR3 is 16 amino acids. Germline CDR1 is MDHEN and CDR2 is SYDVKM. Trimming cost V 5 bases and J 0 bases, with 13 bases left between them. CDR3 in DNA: TGTGCCAGCAGTCAGGGGTCTACGCCAACTAATGAAAAACTGTTTTTT. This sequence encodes CASSQGSTPTNEKLFF.